The entry that follows covers one T cell receptor beta chain sequence. Preparation of the TCRbeta library used unique molecular identifiers. TCRdb independently ran MiXCR on the PCR reads; one entry per CDR3 protein. This sample has some 350,000 distinct CDR3 sequences, with under 13% found just once. Trimming cost V 2 bases and J 3 bases; bases outside gene matches: 4. The CDR3 runs to 15 residues. Germline values: CDR1 DFQATT, CDR2 SNEGSKA (reference sequence). The data are from a study of T-cell reconstitution after alpha-beta-depleted transplantation in children. The input for sequencing was PBMCs from the stem cell graft donor, taken from the stem cell graft. The gene calls are TRBV20-1 and TRBJ2-3; 11 bases fit TRBD2. This clonotype was sampled from a human donor who donated a stem cell graft to a child with acute lymphoblastic leukemia. CDR3 nucleotides: TGCAGTGCTAGACTAGCGGGGGGAGGAACAGATACGCAGTATTTT. Protein sequence: CSARLAGGGTDTQYF.